The 15 T cell receptor beta chains presented below share a single source sample, sequenced in a study of technical replicates of blood from several donors. The assay was immunoSEQ multiplex PCR, and TCRdb's table has in-frame clones only and misses some. There are about 94,000 clones in the sample; approximately 95% occur only once, and 0.2% to 0.25% lies in the top ten. Source material: T cells isolated from PBMCs. The receptors come from a human donor in good health.

The genes are TRBV19 and TRBJ1-4; 8 bases agree with TRBD1. The CDR3 covers 15 residues. Germline trimming cut 4 bases from V and 5 bases from J; bases unmatched to any gene: 6. Germline CDR1 is LNHDA and CDR2 is SQIVND (reference sequence). The CDR3 protein is CASSKSRGLNEKLFF. CDR3 nucleotide sequence: TGTGCCAGTAGTAAATCCAGGGGGCTAAATGAAAAACTGTTTTTT.

The table lists this clone with a count of one. The J gene is TRBJ2-4, the V gene TRBV10-2, with D tentatively TRBD1 (6 bases). The germline V and J ends were trimmed by 2 bases and 1 base, with 6 bases remaining between them. The CDR3 covers 14 residues. Germline values: CDR1 WSHSY, CDR2 SAAADI. DNA for the CDR3: TGCGCCAGCAGTGAGCAGGGGGCCAAAAACATTCAGTACTTC. It encodes CASSEQGAKNIQYF.

The V and J genes are TRBV5-1 and TRBJ2-1; 7 nucleotides line up with TRBD2. This CDR3 region has 14 residues. CDR1 and CDR2 from the germline V gene are SGHRS and YFSETQ. V gave up 0 bases and J gave up 9 bases; unmatched junction bases: 6. The CDR3 bases are TGCGCCAGCAGCTTGGACAGCGGGAAGGGTGAGCAGTTCTTC. Translation: CASSLDSGKGEQFF. Looking up the rest from reference TRBV5-1 and TRBJ2-1 gives the full variable domain: KAGVTQTPRYLIKTRGQQVTLSCSPISGHRSVSWYQQTPGQGLQFLFEYFSETQRNKGNFPGRFSGRQFSNSRSEMNVSTLELGDSALYLCASSLDSGKGEQFFGPGTRLTVL.

V usage is TRBV11-2 and J usage is TRBJ1-4, with 9 bases aligning to TRBD1. The CDR3 is 15 amino acids. CDR1 is SGHAT, CDR2 FQNNGV, per germline. The junction had 9 bases not matched to a gene; V was cut back by 5 bases and J by 8 bases. The CDR3 bases are TGTGCCAGCAGCACGACCGGGACAGGGATAGAAAAACTGTTTTTT. It is translated as CASSTTGTGIEKLFF.

The chain recombines TRBV9 with TRBJ2-2; 10 positions agree with TRBD2. Trimming took 3 bases from V and 6 from J; bases not matched to a gene: 11. There are 17 residues in the CDR3. Looked up from germline, CDR1 is SGDLS and CDR2 is YYNGEE. CDR3 in amino acids: CASSAANSGREAGELFF. The CDR3 DNA sequence: TGTGCCAGCAGCGCAGCAAACAGCGGGAGGGAGGCCGGGGAGCTGTTTTTT.

V gene TRBV5-1 combines with J gene TRBJ1-2; D not resolved. Trimming took off 2 bases at V and 2 bases at J, with 7 bases between the two ends. The CDR3 contains 13 residues. Germline CDR1 and CDR2: SGHRS and YFSETQ. CDR3 protein: CASSLAVNYGYTF. DNA for the CDR3: TGCGCCAGCAGCTTAGCTGTCAACTATGGCTACACCTTC.

The chain has TRBV5-5 and TRBJ1-1; 8 bases fit TRBD1. CDR3 length equals 14 residues. Trimming cost V 3 bases and J 0 bases; bases outside gene matches: 1. Germline CDR1 is SGHKS and CDR2 is YYEKEE (reference sequence). The CDR3 nucleotides read TGTGCCAGCAGCTCGGGACAGGTGAACACTGAAGCTTTCTTT. Residues: CASSSGQVNTEAFF.

The chain is built from TRBV2 and TRBJ1-3; D may be TRBD1 (6 bases). CDR1 and CDR2 from the germline V gene are SNHLY and FYNNEI. The germline V and J ends were trimmed by 5 bases and 3 bases, with 20 bases remaining between them. The CDR3 is made up of 17 amino acids. The CDR3 sequence is CASSLGRGGAGGNTIYF. The DNA for the CDR3 is TGTGCCAGCAGTCTGGGCCGCGGGGGGGCCGGTGGAAACACCATATATTTT. Full variable domain (outside the CDR3, taken from reference TRBV2 and TRBJ1-3): EPEVTQTPSHQVTQMGQEVILRCVPISNHLYFYWYRQILGQKVEFLVSFYNNEISEKSEIFDDQFSVERPDGSNFTLKIRSTKLEDSAMYFCASSLGRGGAGGNTIYFGEGSWLTVV.

The chain recombines TRBV10-3 with TRBJ1-5, with TRBD1 identical over 10 bases. The length of the CDR3 is 15 residues. J was trimmed by 8 bases and V by 2 bases; bases with no gene match: 6. Germline assignment: CDR1 ENHRY and CDR2 SYGVKD. The CDR3: CAISETGQGGEPQHF. The DNA for the CDR3 is TGTGCCATCAGTGAGACCGGACAGGGGGGAGAGCCCCAGCATTTT.

The J gene is TRBJ1-4, the V gene TRBV6-1; TRBD1 matches at 12 bases. In germline, CDR1 is MNHNS, CDR2 SASEGT. The CDR3 has 16 residues. J gave up 5 bases and V 4 bases, and 5 bases lay outside the gene matches. This chain's CDR3 is CASSGKGTGGNEKLFF. DNA for the CDR3: TGTGCCAGCAGTGGTAAGGGGACAGGGGGCAATGAAAAACTGTTTTTT.

The chain couples TRBV9 to TRBJ2-5; 8 positions agree with TRBD2. Germline V CDR1 and CDR2: SGDLS, YYNGEE. The CDR3 spans 13 residues. The V gene end was trimmed by 1 base and the J gene end by 5 bases; junction bases not matched to a gene: 1. The CDR3 nucleotides are TGTGCCAGCAGCGTAACGGGGGGGGAGACCCAGTACTTC. Encoded protein: CASSVTGGETQYF.

This chain links TRBV27 with TRBJ1-6; no definite D call. The germline V and J ends were trimmed by 7 bases and 7 bases, with 11 bases remaining between them. The CDR3 totals 13 residues. CDR1 and CDR2 from the germline V gene are MNHEY and SMNVEV (reference sequence). CDR3 in DNA: TGTGCCAGCAAATCGAGGATAAATTCACCCCTCCACTTT. As protein: CASKSRINSPLHF.

This clone was found once. The chain uses TRBV5-4 and TRBJ2-7; 8 bases map to TRBD2. From germline, CDR1 is SGHNT and CDR2 YYREEE (reference sequence). J gave up 7 bases and V 6 bases, and 9 bases lay outside the gene matches. The CDR3 extends over 13 amino acids. Written as DNA, the CDR3 is TGTGCCAGCACCCAGCAGGCTAGCGGGGAGCAGTACTTC. It encodes CASTQQASGEQYF.

This chain links TRBV29-1 with TRBJ2-2, with TRBD2 matching over 11 bases. The CDR3 is 17 amino acids. Losses at the gene ends were 5 bases for V and 4 bases for J; bases not matched to a gene: 12. CDR1 and CDR2 from the germline V gene are SQVTM and ANQGSEA. Here the CDR3 DNA reads TGCAGCGTTTCTATAGCGGGAGGGCCCGAAGGCACCGGGGAGCTGTTTTTT. Protein sequence: CSVSIAGGPEGTGELFF.

V and J are TRBV7-8 and TRBJ2-3, with D hard to call. The germline gives CDR1 SGHVS, CDR2 FQNEAQ. CDR3 size: 13 residues. Trimming took 5 bases from V and 1 from J, leaving 7 bases between them. As DNA, the CDR3 is TGTGCCAGCAGCCCCTTCCGCACAGATACGCAGTATTTT. Protein product: CASSPFRTDTQYF.